This TCR beta chain was identified during a study of neurological immune-mediated disorders. Whole-study results and caveats: According to phylogenetic grouping, one related-CDR3 cluster, a possible signature, contained the repertoires of 18 of 34 multiple sclerosis patients. TCR-beta repertoires seemed private in all groups, with no expanded CDR3 amino acid sequences shared.

TCRdb called the 5' RACE reads again in MiXCR, with one record for every CDR3 protein. The sample has about 82,000 distinct CDR3 sequences; roughly 2.6% are singletons. This clonotype was recorded many times. Antigen unknown. This CDR3 has 15 amino acids. V lost 6 bases, J lost 3 bases, and 8 bases stayed unmatched. CDR1 is SGHRS, CDR2 YFSETQ, per germline. The gene calls are TRBV5-1 and TRBJ2-2; 7 bases match TRBD1. The sequenced material came from PBMCs. This clonotype was obtained from a woman in her thirties with multiple sclerosis. CDR3 in amino acids: CASNDRDRDTGELFF. The CDR3 DNA sequence: TGCGCCAGCAACGACAGGGATAGGGACACCGGGGAGCTGTTTTTT.